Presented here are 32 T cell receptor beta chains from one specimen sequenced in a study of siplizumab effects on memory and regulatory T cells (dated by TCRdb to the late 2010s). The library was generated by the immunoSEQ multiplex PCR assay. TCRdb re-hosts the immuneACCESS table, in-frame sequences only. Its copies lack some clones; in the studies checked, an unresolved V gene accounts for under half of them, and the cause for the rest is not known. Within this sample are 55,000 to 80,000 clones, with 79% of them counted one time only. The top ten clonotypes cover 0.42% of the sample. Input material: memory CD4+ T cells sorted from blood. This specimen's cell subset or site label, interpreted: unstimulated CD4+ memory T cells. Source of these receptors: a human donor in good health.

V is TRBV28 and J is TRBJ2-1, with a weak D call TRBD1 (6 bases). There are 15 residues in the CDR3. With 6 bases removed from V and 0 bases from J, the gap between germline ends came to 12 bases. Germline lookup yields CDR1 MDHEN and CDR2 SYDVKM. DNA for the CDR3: TGTGCCAGCAGGACAGGTGACAGCTCCTACAATGAGCAGTTCTTC. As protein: CASRTGDSSYNEQFF.

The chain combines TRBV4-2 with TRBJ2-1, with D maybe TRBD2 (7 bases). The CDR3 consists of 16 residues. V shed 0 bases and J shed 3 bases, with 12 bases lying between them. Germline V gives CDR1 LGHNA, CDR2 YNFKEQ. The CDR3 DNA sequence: TGTGCCAGCAGCCAAGATAGGGGGGGGAACTACAATGAGCAGTTCTTC. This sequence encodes CASSQDRGGNYNEQFF.

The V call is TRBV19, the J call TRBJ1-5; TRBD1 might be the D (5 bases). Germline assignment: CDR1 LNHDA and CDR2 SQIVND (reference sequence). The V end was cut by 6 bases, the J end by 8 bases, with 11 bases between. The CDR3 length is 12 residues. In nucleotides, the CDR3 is TGTGCCAGTAGGAGGGTAGGGGAGCCCCAGCATTTT. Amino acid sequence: CASRRVGEPQHF.

The CDR3 sequence is CARSRGRSNTGELFF. CDR3 bases: TGTGCCCGGTCTCGGGGCCGCTCGAACACCGGGGAGCTGTTTTTT. The J gene is TRBJ2-2, the V gene TRBV30; D is possibly TRBD1 or TRBD2 (5 bases each). Germline V gene data show CDR1 as GTSNPN and CDR2 as SVGIG (reference sequence). This CDR3 contains 15 residues. Trimming pared 8 bases from V and 0 bases from J, leaving 16 bases between. The full variable domain, its missing parts supplied by reference TRBV30 and TRBJ2-2, is SQTIHQWPATLVQPVGSPLSLECTVEGTSNPNLYWYRQAAGRGLQLLFYSVGIGQISSEVPQNLSASRPQDRQFILSSKKLLLSDSGFYLCARSRGRSNTGELFFGEGSRLTVL.

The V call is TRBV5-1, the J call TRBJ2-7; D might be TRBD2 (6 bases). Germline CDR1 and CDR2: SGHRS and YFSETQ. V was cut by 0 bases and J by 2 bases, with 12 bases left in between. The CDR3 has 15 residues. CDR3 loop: CASSLGGTSTYEQYF. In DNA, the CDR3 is TGCGCCAGCAGCTTGGGGGGGACTTCAACCTACGAGCAGTACTTC.

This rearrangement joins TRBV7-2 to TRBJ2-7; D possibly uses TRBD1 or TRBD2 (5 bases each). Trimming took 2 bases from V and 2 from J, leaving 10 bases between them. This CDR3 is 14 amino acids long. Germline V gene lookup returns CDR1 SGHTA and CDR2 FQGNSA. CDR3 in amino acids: CASSLTGPTYEQYF. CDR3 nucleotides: TGTGCCAGCAGCTTAACGGGACCCACCTACGAGCAGTACTTC.

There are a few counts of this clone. CDR3 in amino acids: CASSEARKAFF. The CDR3 DNA follows: TGTGCCAGCAGTGAAGCGCGTAAAGCTTTCTTT. The chain is built from TRBV6-1 and TRBJ1-1; D not certain. Per the germline V gene, CDR1 is MNHNS and CDR2 is SASEGT. CDR3 length equals 11 residues. V was clipped by 0 bases and J by 9 bases, with 5 bases between them.

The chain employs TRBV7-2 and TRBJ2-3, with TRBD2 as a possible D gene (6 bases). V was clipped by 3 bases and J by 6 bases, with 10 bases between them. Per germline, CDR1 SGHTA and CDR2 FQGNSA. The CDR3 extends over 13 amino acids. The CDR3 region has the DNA TGTGCCAGCAGCTTGGGGGGTATTGATACGCAGTATTTT. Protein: CASSLGGIDTQYF.

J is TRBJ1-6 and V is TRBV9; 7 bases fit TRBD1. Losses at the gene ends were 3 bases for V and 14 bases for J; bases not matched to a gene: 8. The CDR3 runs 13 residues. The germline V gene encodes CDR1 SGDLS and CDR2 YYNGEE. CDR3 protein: CASSGDSTSTLHF. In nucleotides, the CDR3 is TGTGCCAGCAGCGGGGACAGTACATCCACCCTCCACTTT. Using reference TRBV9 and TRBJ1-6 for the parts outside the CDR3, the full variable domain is DSGVTQTPKHLITATGQRVTLRCSPRSGDLSVYWYQQSLDQGLQFLIQYYNGEERAKGNILERFSAQQFPDLHSELNLSSLELGDSALYFCASSGDSTSTLHFGNGTRLTVT.

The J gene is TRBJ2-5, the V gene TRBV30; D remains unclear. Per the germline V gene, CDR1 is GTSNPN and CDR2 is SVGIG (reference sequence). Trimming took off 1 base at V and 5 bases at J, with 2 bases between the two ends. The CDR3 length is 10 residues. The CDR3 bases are TGTGCCTGGAGTGGGGAGACCCAGTACTTC. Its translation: CAWSGETQYF.

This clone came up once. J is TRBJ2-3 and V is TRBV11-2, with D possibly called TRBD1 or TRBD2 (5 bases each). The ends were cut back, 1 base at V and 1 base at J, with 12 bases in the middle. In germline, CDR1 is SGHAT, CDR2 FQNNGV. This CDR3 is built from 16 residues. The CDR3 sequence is CASSLVGTRGTDTQYF. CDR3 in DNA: TGTGCCAGCAGCTTAGTCGGGACGCGGGGCACAGATACGCAGTATTTT. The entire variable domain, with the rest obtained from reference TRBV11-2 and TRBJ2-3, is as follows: EAGVAQSPRYKIIEKRQSVAFWCNPISGHATLYWYQQILGQGPKLLIQFQNNGVVDDSQLPKDRFSAERLKGVDSTLKIQPAKLEDSAVYLCASSLVGTRGTDTQYFGPGTRLTVL.

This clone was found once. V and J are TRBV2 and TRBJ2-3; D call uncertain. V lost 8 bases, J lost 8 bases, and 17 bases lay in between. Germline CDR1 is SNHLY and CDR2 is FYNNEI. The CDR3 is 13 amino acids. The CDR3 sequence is CASGSSSLGTQYF. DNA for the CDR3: TGTGCCAGCGGGTCCTCCTCTCTCGGTACGCAGTATTTT.

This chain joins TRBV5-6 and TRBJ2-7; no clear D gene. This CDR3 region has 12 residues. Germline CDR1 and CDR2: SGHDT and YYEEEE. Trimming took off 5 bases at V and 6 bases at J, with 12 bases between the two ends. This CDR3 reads CASRSGMREQYF. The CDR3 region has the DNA TGTGCCAGCAGATCCGGCATGCGCGAGCAGTACTTC.

The CDR3 coding sequence is TGTGCCAGCAGCTTGCCGGGGGGGGCGAATGAGCAGTTCTTC. As protein: CASSLPGGANEQFF. The V gene is TRBV5-6, the J gene TRBJ2-1; 8 bases match TRBD2. CDR1 is SGHDT, CDR2 YYEEEE, per germline. With V trimmed by 1 base and J by 7 bases, 4 bases remained unmatched. This CDR3 region has 14 residues.

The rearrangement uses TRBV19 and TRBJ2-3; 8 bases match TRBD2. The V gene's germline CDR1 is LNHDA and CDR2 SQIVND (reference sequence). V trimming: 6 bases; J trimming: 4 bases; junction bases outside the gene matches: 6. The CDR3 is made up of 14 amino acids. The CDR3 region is CASSLAGFPDTQYF. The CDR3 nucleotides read TGTGCCAGTAGCCTAGCGGGCTTTCCAGATACGCAGTATTTT. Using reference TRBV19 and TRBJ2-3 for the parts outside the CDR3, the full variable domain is DGGITQSPKYLFRKEGQNVTLSCEQNLNHDAMYWYRQDPGQGLRLIYYSQIVNDFQKGDIAEGYSVSREKKESFPLTVTSAQKNPTAFYLCASSLAGFPDTQYFGPGTRLTVL.

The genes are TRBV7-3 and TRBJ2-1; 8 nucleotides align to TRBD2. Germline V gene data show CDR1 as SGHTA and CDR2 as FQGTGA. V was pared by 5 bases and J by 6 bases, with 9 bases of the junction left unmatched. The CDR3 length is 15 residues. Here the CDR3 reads CASSPPGTSANEQFF. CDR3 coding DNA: TGTGCCAGCAGCCCGCCCGGGACTAGTGCCAATGAGCAGTTCTTC.

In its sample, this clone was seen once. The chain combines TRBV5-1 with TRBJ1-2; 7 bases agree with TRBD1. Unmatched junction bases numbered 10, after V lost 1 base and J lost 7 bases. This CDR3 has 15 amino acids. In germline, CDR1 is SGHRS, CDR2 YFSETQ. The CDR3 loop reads CASSLNGQVYSGYTF. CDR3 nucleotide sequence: TGCGCCAGCAGCTTGAACGGACAGGTGTACAGTGGCTACACCTTC.

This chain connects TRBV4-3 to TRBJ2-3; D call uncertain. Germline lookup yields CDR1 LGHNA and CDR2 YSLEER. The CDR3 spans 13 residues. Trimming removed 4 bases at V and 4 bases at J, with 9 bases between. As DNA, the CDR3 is TGCGCCAGCAGCCGCGGACCGGCAGATACGCAGTATTTT. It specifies CASSRGPADTQYF.

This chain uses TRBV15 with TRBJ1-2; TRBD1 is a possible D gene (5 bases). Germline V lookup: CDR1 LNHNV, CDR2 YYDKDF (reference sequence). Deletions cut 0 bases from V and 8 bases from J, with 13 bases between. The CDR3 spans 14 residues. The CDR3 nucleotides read TGTGCCACCAGCAGAGATAGGTCAGGGATCGGCTACACCTTC. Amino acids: CATSRDRSGIGYTF.

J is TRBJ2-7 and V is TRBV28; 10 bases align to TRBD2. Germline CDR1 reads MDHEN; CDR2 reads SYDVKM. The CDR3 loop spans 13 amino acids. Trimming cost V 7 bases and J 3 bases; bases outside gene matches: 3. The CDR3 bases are TGTGCCAGCAAACTAGCGGGGCTCTACGAGCAGTACTTC. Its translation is CASKLAGLYEQYF.

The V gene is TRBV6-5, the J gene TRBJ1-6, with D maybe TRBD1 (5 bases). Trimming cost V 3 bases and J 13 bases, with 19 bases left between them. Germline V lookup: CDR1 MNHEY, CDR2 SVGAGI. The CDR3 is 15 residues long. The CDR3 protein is CASSYNGQGRGPLHF. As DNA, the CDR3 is TGTGCCAGCAGTTATAACGGTCAGGGCCGAGGGCCCCTCCACTTT.

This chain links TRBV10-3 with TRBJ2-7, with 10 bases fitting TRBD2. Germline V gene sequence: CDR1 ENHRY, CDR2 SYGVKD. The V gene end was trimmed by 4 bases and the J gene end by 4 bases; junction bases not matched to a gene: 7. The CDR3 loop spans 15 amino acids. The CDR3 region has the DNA TGTGCCATCAGTGGGGGGAGCGGGGGGGCTTACGAGCAGTACTTC. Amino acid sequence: CAISGGSGGAYEQYF.

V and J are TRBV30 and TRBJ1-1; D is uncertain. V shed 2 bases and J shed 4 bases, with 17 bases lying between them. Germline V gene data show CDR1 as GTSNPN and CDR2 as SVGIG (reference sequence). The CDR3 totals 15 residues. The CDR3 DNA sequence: TGTGCCTGGAGTCCCCCCCGGACGAGGAGCACTGAAGCTTTCTTT. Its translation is CAWSPPRTRSTEAFF.

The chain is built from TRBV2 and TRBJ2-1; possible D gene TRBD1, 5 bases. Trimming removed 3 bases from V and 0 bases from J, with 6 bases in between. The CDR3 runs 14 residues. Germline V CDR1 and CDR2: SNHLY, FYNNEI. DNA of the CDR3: TGTGCCAGCAGTGAGACAGTCTCCTACAATGAGCAGTTCTTC. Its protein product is CASSETVSYNEQFF.

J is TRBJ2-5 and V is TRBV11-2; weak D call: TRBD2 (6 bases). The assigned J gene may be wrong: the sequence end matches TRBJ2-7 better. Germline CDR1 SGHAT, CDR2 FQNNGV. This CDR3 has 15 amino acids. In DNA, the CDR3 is TGTGCCAGCAGCTTAGATCACGGGAGCTCCTACGAGCAGTACTTC. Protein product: CASSLDHGSSYEQYF.

CDR3 DNA: TGTGCCAGCAGTTCGCCGGGGCGCTCTGGAAACACCATATATTTT. This codes for CASSSPGRSGNTIYF. V is TRBV6-5 and J is TRBJ1-3, with a tentative D call TRBD1 (5 bases). V was pared by 4 bases and J by 0 bases, with 10 bases between. The germline CDR1 and CDR2 sequences are MNHEY and SVGAGI. CDR3 length: 15 amino acids.

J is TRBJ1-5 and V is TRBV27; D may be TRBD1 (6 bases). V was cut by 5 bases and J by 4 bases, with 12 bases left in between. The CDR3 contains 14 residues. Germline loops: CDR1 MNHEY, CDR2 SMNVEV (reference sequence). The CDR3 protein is CASSLEQGNQPQHF. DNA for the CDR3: TGTGCCAGCAGTCTAGAACAGGGTAATCAGCCCCAGCATTTT.

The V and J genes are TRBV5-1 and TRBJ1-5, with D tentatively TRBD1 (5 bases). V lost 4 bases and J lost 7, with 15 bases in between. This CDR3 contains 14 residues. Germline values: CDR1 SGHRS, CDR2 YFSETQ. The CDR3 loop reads CASSISGSGQPQHF. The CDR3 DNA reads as TGCGCCAGCAGCATTTCAGGGTCAGGGCAGCCCCAGCATTTT.

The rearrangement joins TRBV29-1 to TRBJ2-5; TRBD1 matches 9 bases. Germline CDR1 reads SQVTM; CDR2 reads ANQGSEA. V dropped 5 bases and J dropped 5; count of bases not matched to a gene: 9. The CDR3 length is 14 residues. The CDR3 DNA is TGCAGCGTTTGCGCAGGGACAGGGAGCGAGACCCAGTACTTC. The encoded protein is CSVCAGTGSETQYF.

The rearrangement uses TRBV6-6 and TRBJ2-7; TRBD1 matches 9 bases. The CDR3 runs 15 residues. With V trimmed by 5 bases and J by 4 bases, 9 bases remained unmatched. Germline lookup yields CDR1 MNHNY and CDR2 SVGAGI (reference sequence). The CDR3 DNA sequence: TGTGCCAGCAGTCAATCACAGGGGGCGCATTACGAGCAGTACTTC. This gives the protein CASSQSQGAHYEQYF.

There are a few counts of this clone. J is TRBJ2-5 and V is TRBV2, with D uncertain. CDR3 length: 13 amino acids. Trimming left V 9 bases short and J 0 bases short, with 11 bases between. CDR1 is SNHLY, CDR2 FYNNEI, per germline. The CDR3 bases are TGTGCCAGTCCTATCGGGTACCAAGAGACCCAGTACTTC. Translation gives CASPIGYQETQYF. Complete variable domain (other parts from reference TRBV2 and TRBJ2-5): EPEVTQTPSHQVTQMGQEVILRCVPISNHLYFYWYRQILGQKVEFLVSFYNNEISEKSEIFDDQFSVERPDGSNFTLKIRSTKLEDSAMYFCASPIGYQETQYFGPGTRLLVL.

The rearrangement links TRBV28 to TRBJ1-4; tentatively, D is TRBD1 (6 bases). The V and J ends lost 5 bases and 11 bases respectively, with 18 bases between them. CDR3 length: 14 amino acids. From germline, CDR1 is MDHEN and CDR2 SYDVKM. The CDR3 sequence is CASSVRTALGKLFF. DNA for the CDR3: TGTGCCAGCAGTGTGCGGACAGCGTTAGGGAAACTGTTTTTT.